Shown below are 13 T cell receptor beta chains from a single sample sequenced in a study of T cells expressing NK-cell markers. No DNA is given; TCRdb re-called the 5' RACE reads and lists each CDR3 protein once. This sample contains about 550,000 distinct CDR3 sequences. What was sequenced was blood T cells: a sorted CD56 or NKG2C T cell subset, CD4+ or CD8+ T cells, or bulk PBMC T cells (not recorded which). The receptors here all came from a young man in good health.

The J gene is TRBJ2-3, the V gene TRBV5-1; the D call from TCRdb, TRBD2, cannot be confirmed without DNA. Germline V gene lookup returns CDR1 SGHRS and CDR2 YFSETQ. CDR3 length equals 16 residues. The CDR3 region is CASSLGTSGRLDTQYF.

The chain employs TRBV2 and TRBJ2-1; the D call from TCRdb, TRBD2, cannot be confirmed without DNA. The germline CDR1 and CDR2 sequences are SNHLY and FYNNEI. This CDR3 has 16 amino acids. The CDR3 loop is CASREGLARELDEQFF.

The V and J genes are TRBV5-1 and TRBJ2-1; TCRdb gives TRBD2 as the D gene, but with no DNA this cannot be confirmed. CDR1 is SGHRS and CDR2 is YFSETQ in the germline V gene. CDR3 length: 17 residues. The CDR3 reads CASSSGLAGVGYNEQFF.

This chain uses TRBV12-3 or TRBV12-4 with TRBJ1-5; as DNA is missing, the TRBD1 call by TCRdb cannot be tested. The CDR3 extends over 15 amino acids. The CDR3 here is CASSPGTANYQPQHF.

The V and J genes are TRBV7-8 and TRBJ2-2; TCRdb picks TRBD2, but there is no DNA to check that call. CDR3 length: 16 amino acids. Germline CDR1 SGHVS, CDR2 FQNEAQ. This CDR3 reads CASSLARAAGNGELFF.

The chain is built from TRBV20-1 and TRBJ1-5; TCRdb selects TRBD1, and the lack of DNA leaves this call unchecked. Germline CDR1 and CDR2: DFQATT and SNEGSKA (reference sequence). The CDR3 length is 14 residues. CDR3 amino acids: CSAATGDSNQPQHF.

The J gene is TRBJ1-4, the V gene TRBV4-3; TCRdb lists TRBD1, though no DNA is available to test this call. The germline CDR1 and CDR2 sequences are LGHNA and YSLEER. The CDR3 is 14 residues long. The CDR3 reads CASSPDRGEEKLFF.

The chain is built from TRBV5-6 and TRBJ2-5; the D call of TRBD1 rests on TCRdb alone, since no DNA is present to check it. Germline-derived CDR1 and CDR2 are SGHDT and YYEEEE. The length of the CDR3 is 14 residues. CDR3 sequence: CASSLVSREETQYF. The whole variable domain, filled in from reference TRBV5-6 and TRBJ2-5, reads DAGVTQSPTHLIKTRGQQVTLRCSPKSGHDTVSWYQQALGQGPQFIFQYYEEEERQRGNFPDRFSGHQFPNYSSELNVNALLLGDSALYLCASSLVSREETQYFGPGTRLLVL.

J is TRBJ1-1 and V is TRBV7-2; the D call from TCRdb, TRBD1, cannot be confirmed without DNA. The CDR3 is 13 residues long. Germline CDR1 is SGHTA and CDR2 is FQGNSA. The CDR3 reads CAITNRVGTEAFF.

The CDR3 is CASSDANTGELFF. The chain has TRBV6-4 and TRBJ2-2. The CDR3 length is 13 residues. The germline CDR1 and CDR2 sequences are MRHNA and SNTAGT.

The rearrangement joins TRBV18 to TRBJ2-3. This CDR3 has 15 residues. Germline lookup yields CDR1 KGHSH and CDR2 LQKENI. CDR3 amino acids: CASSPIGTGTDTQYF.

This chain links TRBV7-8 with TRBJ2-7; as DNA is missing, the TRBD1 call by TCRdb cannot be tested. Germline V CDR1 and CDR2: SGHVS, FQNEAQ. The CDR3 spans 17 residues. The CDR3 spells CASSRTGSPALPYEQYF.

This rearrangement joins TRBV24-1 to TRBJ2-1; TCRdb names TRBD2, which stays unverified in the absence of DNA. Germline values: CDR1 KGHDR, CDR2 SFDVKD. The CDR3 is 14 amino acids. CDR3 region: CATSGPAGANEQFF.